This TCR beta chain appears in the sequencing data of a study of T cells in Graves' hyperthyroidism and ophthalmopathy. On the study more broadly: Peripheral blood was taken when the disease was first diagnosed, before any treatment began.

Regions amplified from RNA transcripts were the TCR beta CDR3 regions. The HTBI primer set was used in a first-round RT-PCR of the TCR CDR3. TCRdb independently ran MiXCR on the multiplex PCR reads; one entry per CDR3 protein. The sample consists of 530,000 or so distinct CDR3 sequences, roughly a quarter of them appearing once. A note on this clonotype: As yet, its antigen is unknown.

Germline V lookup: CDR1 SGHDN, CDR2 FVKESK. The CDR3 is made up of 16 amino acids. V was clipped by 4 bases and J by 3 bases; unmatched bases: 7. General study points: Ophthalmopathy was predicted by the model a median of 6.5 months ahead of onset.

V usage is TRBV14 and J usage is TRBJ2-2; 8 positions agree with TRBD1. The TCR was taken from a woman under 40 with Graves' ophthalmopathy. Sequencing was performed on blood. CDR3 DNA sequence: TGTGCCAGCAGCCGCACAGGGGGGCGAGACACCGGGGAGCTGTTTTTT. It is translated as CASSRTGGRDTGELFF. Based on the CDR3 plus reference TRBV14 and TRBJ2-2, the full variable domain is EAGVTQFPSHSVIEKGQTVTLRCDPISGHDNLYWYRRVMGKEIKFLLHFVKESKQDESGMPNNRFLAERTGGTYSTLKVQPAELEDSGVYFCASSRTGGRDTGELFFGEGSRLTVL.